The present TCR beta chain was sequenced within a study of shared clonotypes between healthy human individuals. Whole-study results and caveats: Genetic and exposure-history diversity was limited by the few donors.

Remarks on this clone: Its antigen is currently unknown.

Germline CDR1 reads SGHRS; CDR2 reads YFSETQ. V gave up 4 bases and J gave up 0 bases, with 7 bases separating them. This CDR3 spans 13 amino acids. Sequencing was performed with immunoSEQ multiplex PCR; in TCRdb, only in-frame clones are kept and a portion is missing. The table shows about 2.4 million clones, with 93% occurring only once. This TCR was sampled from a man between 18 and 35 years old in good health. Some clones in this sample may be carry-over from other donors' samples. The sequenced sample was naive CD4+ T cells from PBMCs. This sample's subset: CD45RA+ positively selected. The chain is built from TRBV5-1 and TRBJ1-2; D ambiguous. For the CDR3, the DNA is TGCGCCAGCAGCATTACACCTAACTATGGCTACACCTTC. Residues: CASSITPNYGYTF.